The 8 T cell receptor beta chains in this list originate from one sample, sequenced in a study of cytomegalovirus exposure and HLA in healthy donors. This PCR relied on a set of 60 Vbeta primers and 13 Jbeta primers. Only in-frame clones appear in the TCRdb table, and some are missing; sequencing was by immunoSEQ multiplex PCR. Seen here are 90,000 to 100,000 clones, about 80% observed once, and the top ten hold 2% to 2.5%. Sequencing was carried out using PBMCs. The receptors derive from a man aged 35-49 years in good health and CMV-seronegative.

The V and J genes are TRBV7-9 and TRBJ2-7, with 7 bases identical to TRBD2. The germline V gene has CDR1 SEHNR and CDR2 FQNEAQ (reference sequence). J was trimmed by 3 bases and V by 6 bases; bases with no gene match: 11. The CDR3 has 15 amino acids. The CDR3 coding sequence is TGTGCCAGCAGTCCTCGGACTAGTGGGATCTACGAGCAGTACTTC. Its protein product is CASSPRTSGIYEQYF.

The chain uses TRBV15 and TRBJ2-1; TRBD2 matches 10 bases. Germline loops: CDR1 LNHNV, CDR2 YYDKDF (reference sequence). The CDR3 loop spans 15 amino acids. The V and J ends lost 4 bases and 7 bases, in that order; junction bases with no gene match: 7. CDR3 nucleotide sequence: TGTGCCACCAGCACGAGCGGGAGGGGGTTAAATGAGCAGTTCTTC. Amino acid sequence: CATSTSGRGLNEQFF.

This clone has just one count. This chain links TRBV7-6 with TRBJ2-3, with 8 positions matching TRBD2. Germline CDR1 SGHVS, CDR2 FNYEAQ. The ends lost 2 bases at V and 4 bases at J; junction bases unmatched: 8. The CDR3 is 16 residues long. The CDR3 here is CASSLNQAGVADTQYF. The CDR3, as DNA: TGTGCCAGCAGCTTAAATCAAGCGGGGGTGGCAGATACGCAGTATTTT.

The chain has TRBV30 and TRBJ1-5, with 8 bases matching TRBD1. V shed 2 bases, J shed 9 bases, and the junction held 9 bases outside the gene matches. Germline CDR1 and CDR2: GTSNPN and SVGIG (reference sequence). The length of the CDR3 is 14 residues. This chain's CDR3 is CAWSPRQGRGPQHF. The CDR3 coding sequence is TGTGCCTGGAGTCCTCGACAGGGGCGGGGGCCCCAGCATTTT.

This clone has more than one count but fewer than ten. J is TRBJ2-2 and V is TRBV5-4, with D perhaps matching TRBD2 (6 bases). The CDR3 runs to 15 residues. The ends were cut back, 4 bases at V and 4 bases at J, with 14 bases in the middle. Germline V CDR1 and CDR2: SGHNT, YYREEE (reference sequence). The CDR3 is CASSTPGLRTGELFF. DNA of the CDR3: TGTGCCAGCAGCACTCCGGGACTCCGCACCGGGGAGCTGTTTTTT.

The chain couples TRBV11-2 to TRBJ1-5, with unresolved D. V lost 3 bases to trimming and J lost 1 base, with 7 bases between them. The CDR3 contains 14 residues. Germline CDR1 reads SGHAT; CDR2 reads FQNNGV. The CDR3 sequence: CASSFGGSNQPQHF. The CDR3 nucleotides read TGTGCCAGCAGCTTTGGCGGGAGCAATCAGCCCCAGCATTTT. The full variable domain, completed using reference TRBV11-2 and TRBJ1-5, is EAGVAQSPRYKIIEKRQSVAFWCNPISGHATLYWYQQILGQGPKLLIQFQNNGVVDDSQLPKDRFSAERLKGVDSTLKIQPAKLEDSAVYLCASSFGGSNQPQHFGDGTRLSIL.

The gene calls are TRBV6-5 and TRBJ2-1; perhaps TRBD2 as D (5 bases). The V and J ends lost 8 bases and 8 bases respectively, with 10 bases between them. Germline assignment: CDR1 MNHEY and CDR2 SVGAGI. CDR3 length equals 11 residues. In DNA form, the CDR3 reads TGTGCCAGCCTCGAGGGCGATGAGCAGTTCTTC. Translating gives CASLEGDEQFF.

The chain carries TRBV9 and TRBJ2-7, with D uncertain. The CDR3 is 13 residues long. Germline V gene data show CDR1 as SGDLS and CDR2 as YYNGEE. Between the trimmed V and J ends, which lost 3 bases and 0 bases, there was a span of 7 bases. In DNA form, the CDR3 reads TGTGCCAGCAGCGGGAGCGACTCCTACGAGCAGTACTTC. As protein: CASSGSDSYEQYF.